One sample yielded the 7 T cell receptor beta chains listed below, sequenced in a study of blood T cells in healthy people across ages. Combining a sample-barcoded 5' primer with a J-beta primer mix, a second PCR ran for roughly 6 to 12 cycles. Each CDR3 protein gets one entry after TCRdb re-called the 5' RACE reads with MiXCR. The sample lists 540,000 or so distinct CDR3 sequences; approximately 27% were seen once. What was sequenced was blood. These receptors all come from a woman between 70 and 85 years old in good health.

This clonotype was recorded only once. CDR3 nucleotide sequence: TGTGCCAGCAGGCGTGCAGGGGCCGGGGGTAACACTGAAGCTTTCTTT. Its protein product is CASRRAGAGGNTEAFF. The V call is TRBV5-5, the J call TRBJ1-1; tentative D call: TRBD1 (6 bases). V lost 5 bases and J lost 2, with 19 bases in between. The CDR3 spans 16 residues. The V gene's germline CDR1 is SGHKS and CDR2 YYEKEE (reference sequence).

The chain links TRBV4-2 to TRBJ2-2; TRBD2 matches 9 bases. Germline V gene sequence: CDR1 LGHNA, CDR2 YNFKEQ. There are 14 residues in the CDR3. V was pared by 3 bases and J by 8 bases, with 4 bases of the junction left unmatched. This CDR3 reads CASSHTSGYGELFF. CDR3 DNA: TGTGCCAGCAGCCACACTAGCGGGTATGGGGAGCTGTTTTTT.

The chain recombines TRBV7-2 with TRBJ2-3; D tentatively reads TRBD1 or TRBD2 (5 bases each). V was cut by 1 base and J by 6 bases, with 20 bases left in between. Looked up from germline, CDR1 is SGHTA and CDR2 is FQGNSA. CDR3 length: 17 residues. The CDR3 DNA reads TGTGCCAGCAGCTTAGGGGGCTACCGGGGCGGGTCGGATACGCAGTATTTT. This translates into CASSLGGYRGGSDTQYF.

This clonotype was recorded a few times. V is TRBV15 and J is TRBJ2-5, with 7 bases fitting TRBD2. The end of the DNA is better explained by TRBJ2-7, so the J call may be wrong. CDR1 is LNHNV, CDR2 YYDKDF, per germline (reference sequence). The CDR3 extends over 15 amino acids. As DNA, the CDR3 is TGTGCCACCAGCAGAGAATTCGGGGGGTCCTACGAGCAGTACTTC. Its translation: CATSREFGGSYEQYF.

This clonotype showed up just a few times. The rearrangement joins TRBV7-2 to TRBJ2-3; 10 bases agree with TRBD1. The J segment lost 5 bases and the V segment lost 5 bases, leaving 4 bases of the junction unmatched. CDR1 is SGHTA and CDR2 is FQGNSA in the germline V gene. The CDR3 covers 14 residues. CDR3 in DNA: TGTGCCAGCAGCGGACAGGGGGGGATAGATACGCAGTATTTT. Its translation: CASSGQGGIDTQYF.

This chain connects TRBV5-4 to TRBJ2-5; D remains unclear. Germline CDR1 reads SGHNT; CDR2 reads YYREEE (reference sequence). This CDR3 is built from 14 residues. Trimming removed 0 bases at V and 2 bases at J, with 8 bases between. CDR3 amino acids: CASSLGAEQETQYF. DNA of the CDR3: TGTGCCAGCAGCTTGGGAGCCGAGCAAGAGACCCAGTACTTC. Drawing the rest from reference TRBV5-4 and TRBJ2-5, the complete variable domain is ETGVTQSPTHLIKTRGQQVTLRCSSQSGHNTVSWYQQALGQGPQFIFQYYREEENGRGNFPPRFSGLQFPNYSSELNVNALELDDSALYLCASSLGAEQETQYFGPGTRLLVL.

The chain has TRBV6-2 or TRBV6-3 and TRBJ1-2; D not resolved. The germline CDR1 and CDR2 sequences are MNHEY and SVGEGT. Trimming removed 5 bases at V and 7 bases at J, with 20 bases between. The CDR3 has 15 amino acids. CDR3 coding DNA: TGTGCCAGCAGTCGGACTCCCACCACCGGGTCTGGCTACACCTTC. It codes for CASSRTPTTGSGYTF.